The present T cell receptor beta chain was sequenced within a study of Ad26.COV2.S vaccination and SARS-CoV-2 variants. Clones were sequenced by immunoSEQ multiplex PCR, and TCRdb holds only the in-frame ones, with some missing. Among a few hundred thousand clones listed, over 75% were seen once. Noted treatment: over 15 received Ad26.COV2.S at low or high dose, single or two shots; about 5 received placebo; per-sample allocation not given. Specimens were obtained on day 63 following the first vaccine or placebo injection. This sample comprised peripheral blood, obtained in a trial of Ad26.COV2.S vaccine versus placebo. This receptor was obtained from a person between 18 and 65 years old who received the Ad26.COV2.S COVID-19 vaccine or a placebo.

CDR3 region: CSVEGATGGITEAFF. CDR3 nucleotide sequence: TGCAGCGTTGAAGGTGCGACAGGGGGCATCACTGAAGCTTTCTTT. J is TRBJ1-1 and V is TRBV29-1; 10 nucleotides align to TRBD1. The CDR3 loop spans 15 amino acids. V trimming: 1 base; J trimming: 4 bases; junction bases outside the gene matches: 6. Germline-derived CDR1 and CDR2 are SQVTM and ANQGSEA.